This TCR beta chain was identified in a study of blood T cell repertoires in COVID-19. Study-level background: Acute and convalescent COVID-19 specimens originated in the United States, Italy and Spain. PBMCs, B-cell-depleted T cells, or T cells provided the cDNA or gDNA that made up the material.

This CDR3 has 12 amino acids. The V and J ends lost 5 bases and 6 bases respectively, with 10 bases between them. Germline CDR1 and CDR2: MDHEN and SYDVKM. As processed by the authors: Amplification of reference gene primers was used by the study to estimate nucleated cell counts. This table comes from immunoSEQ multiplex PCR, and its TCRdb copy is limited to in-frame clones, with some not included. The V and J calls and clone size are taken from that table; D and trimming were inferred from the DNA. The sample includes roughly 150,000 clones, around four fifths of them seen just once. Sequencing was done on a sample of peripheral blood. The chain has TRBV28 and TRBJ1-2; D ambiguous. This clonotype was sampled from a woman at least 80 years old with acute or convalescent COVID-19. CDR3 loop: CASSPESHGYTF. In DNA form, the CDR3 reads TGTGCCAGCAGTCCCGAGAGTCATGGCTACACCTTC.